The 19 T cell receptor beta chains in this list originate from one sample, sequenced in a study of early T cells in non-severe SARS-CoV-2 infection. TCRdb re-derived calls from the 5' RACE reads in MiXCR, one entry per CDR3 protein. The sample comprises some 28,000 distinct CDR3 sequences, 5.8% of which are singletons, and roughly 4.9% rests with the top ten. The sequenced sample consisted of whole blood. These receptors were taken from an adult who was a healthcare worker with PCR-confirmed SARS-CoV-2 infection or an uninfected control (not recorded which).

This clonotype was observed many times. The CDR3 DNA is TGTGCCAGCAGCTTCCCCGCCCGAGAGGTGACCCAGTACTTC. Protein product: CASSFPAREVTQYF. The V call is TRBV7-9, the J call TRBJ2-5; D not resolved. Trimming shortened V by 3 bases and J by 7 bases, and 15 bases separated the two germline ends. CDR1 is SEHNR and CDR2 is FQNEAQ in the germline V gene (reference sequence). The CDR3 spans 14 residues. The full variable domain, its missing parts supplied by reference TRBV7-9 and TRBJ2-5, is DTGVSQNPRHKITKRGQNVTFRCDPISEHNRLYWYRQTLGQGPEFLTYFQNEAQLEKSRLLSDRFSAERPKGSFSTLEIQRTEQGDSAMYLCASSFPAREVTQYFGPGTRLLVL.

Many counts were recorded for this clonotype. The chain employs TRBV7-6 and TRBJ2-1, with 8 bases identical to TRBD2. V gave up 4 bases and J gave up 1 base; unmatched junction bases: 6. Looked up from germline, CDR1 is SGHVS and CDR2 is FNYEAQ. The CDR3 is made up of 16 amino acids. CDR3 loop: CASSSGGLGSYNEQFF. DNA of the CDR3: TGTGCCAGCAGCTCTGGGGGACTAGGATCCTACAATGAGCAGTTCTTC.

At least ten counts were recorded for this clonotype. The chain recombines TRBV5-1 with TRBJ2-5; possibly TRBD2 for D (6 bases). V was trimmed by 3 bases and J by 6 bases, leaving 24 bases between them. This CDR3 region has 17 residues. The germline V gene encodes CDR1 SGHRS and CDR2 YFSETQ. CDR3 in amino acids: CASSSPSEGANVKTQYF. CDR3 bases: TGCGCCAGCAGCTCGCCCTCGGAGGGTGCAAATGTCAAGACCCAGTACTTC.

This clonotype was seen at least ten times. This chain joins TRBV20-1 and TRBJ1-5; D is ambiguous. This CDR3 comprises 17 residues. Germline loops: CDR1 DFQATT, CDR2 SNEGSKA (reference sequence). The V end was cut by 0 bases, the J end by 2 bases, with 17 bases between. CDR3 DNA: TGCAGTGCTAGAGATTCCCAGCCGGGTGTTGGCAATCAGCCCCAGCATTTT. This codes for CSARDSQPGVGNQPQHF.

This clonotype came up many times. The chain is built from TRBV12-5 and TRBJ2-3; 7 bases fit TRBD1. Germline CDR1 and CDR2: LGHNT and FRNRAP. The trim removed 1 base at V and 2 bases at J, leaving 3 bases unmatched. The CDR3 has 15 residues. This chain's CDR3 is CASGLGTGYTDTQYF. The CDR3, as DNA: TGTGCTAGTGGTTTGGGGACAGGCTACACAGATACGCAGTATTTT.

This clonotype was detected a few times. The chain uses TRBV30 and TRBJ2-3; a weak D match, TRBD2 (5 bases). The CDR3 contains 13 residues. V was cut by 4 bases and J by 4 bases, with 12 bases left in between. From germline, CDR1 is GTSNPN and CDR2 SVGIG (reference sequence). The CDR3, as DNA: TGTGCCTGGACAGTAGCGCTGGCAGATACGCAGTATTTT. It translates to CAWTVALADTQYF.

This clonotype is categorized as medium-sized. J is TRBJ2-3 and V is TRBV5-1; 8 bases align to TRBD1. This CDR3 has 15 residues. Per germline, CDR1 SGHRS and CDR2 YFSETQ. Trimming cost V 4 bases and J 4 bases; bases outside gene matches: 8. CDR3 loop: CASSVAPGGPDTQYF. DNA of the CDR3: TGCGCCAGCAGCGTGGCCCCAGGGGGCCCAGATACGCAGTATTTT.

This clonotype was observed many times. CDR3 amino acids: CASSVLAGGSEQYF. The CDR3 nucleotides read TGTGCCAGCAGCGTACTAGCGGGAGGGTCCGAGCAGTACTTC. The V and J genes are TRBV27 and TRBJ2-7, with 13 bases lining up with TRBD2. Germline CDR1 is MNHEY and CDR2 is SMNVEV (reference sequence). Trimming took 6 bases from V and 6 from J; bases not matched to a gene: 5. This CDR3 region has 14 residues.

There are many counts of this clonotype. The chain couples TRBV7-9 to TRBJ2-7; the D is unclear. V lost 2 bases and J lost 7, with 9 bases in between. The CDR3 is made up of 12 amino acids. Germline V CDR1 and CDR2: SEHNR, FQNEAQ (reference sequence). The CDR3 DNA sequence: TGTGCCAGCAGCTTAAATCTAGGGGAGCAGTACTTC. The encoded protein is CASSLNLGEQYF.

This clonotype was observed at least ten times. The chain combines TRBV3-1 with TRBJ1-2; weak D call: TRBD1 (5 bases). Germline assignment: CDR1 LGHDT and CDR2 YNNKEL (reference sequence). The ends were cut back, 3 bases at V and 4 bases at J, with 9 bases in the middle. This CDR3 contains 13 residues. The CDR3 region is CASSQRDGYGYTF. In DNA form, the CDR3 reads TGTGCCAGCAGCCAGAGGGACGGCTATGGCTACACCTTC.

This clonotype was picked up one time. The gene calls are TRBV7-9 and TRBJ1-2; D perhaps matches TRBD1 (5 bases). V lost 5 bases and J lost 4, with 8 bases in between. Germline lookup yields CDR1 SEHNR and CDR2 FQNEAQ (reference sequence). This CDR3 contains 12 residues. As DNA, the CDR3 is TGTGCCAGCAGCGGGGGGACCTATGGCTACACCTTC. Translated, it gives CASSGGTYGYTF.

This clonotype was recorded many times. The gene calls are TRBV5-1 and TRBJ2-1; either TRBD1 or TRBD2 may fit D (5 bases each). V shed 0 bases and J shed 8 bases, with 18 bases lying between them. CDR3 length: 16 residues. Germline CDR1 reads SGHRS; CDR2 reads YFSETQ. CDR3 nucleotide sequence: TGCGCCAGCAGCTTGGTCGGGGCGGTCGGACGGCATGAGCAGTTCTTC. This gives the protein CASSLVGAVGRHEQFF.

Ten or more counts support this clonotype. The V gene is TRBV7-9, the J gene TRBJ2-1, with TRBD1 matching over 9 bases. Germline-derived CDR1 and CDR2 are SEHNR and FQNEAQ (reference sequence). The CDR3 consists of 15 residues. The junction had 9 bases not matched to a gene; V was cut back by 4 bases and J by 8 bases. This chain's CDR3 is CASSSKGDRDHEQFF. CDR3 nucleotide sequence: TGTGCCAGCAGCTCCAAGGGGGACAGGGACCATGAGCAGTTCTTC.

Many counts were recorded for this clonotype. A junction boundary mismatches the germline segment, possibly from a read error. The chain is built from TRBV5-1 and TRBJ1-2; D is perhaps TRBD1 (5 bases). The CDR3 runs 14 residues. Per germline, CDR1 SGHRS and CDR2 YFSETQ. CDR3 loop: CASRLGPRDYGYTF. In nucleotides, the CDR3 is TGCGCCAGCAGATTGGGACCAAGGGACTATGGCTACACCTTC.

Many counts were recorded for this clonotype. CDR3 DNA: TGTGCCAGCAGTTTTGAGCGGGACCTCTACGAGCAGTACTTC. This sequence encodes CASSFERDLYEQYF. The chain carries TRBV7-2 and TRBJ2-7; 7 bases are shared with TRBD2. Trimming took 6 bases from V and 3 from J; bases not matched to a gene: 8. The CDR3 is made up of 14 amino acids. Germline V gives CDR1 SGHTA, CDR2 FQGNSA.

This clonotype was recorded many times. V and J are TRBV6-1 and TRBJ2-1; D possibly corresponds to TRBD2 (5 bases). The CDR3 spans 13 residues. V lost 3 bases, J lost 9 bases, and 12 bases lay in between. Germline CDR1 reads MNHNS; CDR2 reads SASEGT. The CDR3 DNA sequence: TGTGCCAGCAGTGATAGAGGGTTTACTGAGCAGTTCTTC. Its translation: CASSDRGFTEQFF.

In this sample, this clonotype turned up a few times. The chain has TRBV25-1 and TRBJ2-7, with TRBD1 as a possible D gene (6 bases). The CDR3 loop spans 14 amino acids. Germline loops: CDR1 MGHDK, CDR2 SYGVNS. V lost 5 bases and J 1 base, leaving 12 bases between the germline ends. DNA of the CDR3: TGTGCCAGCAGTCAACGACAGGCTTCCTACGAGCAGTACTTC. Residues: CASSQRQASYEQYF.

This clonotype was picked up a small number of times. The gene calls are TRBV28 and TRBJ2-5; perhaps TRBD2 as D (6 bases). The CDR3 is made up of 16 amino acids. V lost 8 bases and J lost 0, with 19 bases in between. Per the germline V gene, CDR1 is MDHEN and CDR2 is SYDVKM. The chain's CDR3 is CASSLGLQLYQETQYF. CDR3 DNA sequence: TGTGCCAGCTCCCTGGGACTTCAACTGTACCAAGAGACCCAGTACTTC.

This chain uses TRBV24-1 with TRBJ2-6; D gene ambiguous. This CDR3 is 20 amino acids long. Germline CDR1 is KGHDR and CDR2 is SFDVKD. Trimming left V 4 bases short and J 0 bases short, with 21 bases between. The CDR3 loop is CATSDPRNSRPSSGANVLTF. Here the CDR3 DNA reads TGTGCCACCAGTGACCCAAGAAATTCGCGCCCGAGCTCTGGGGCCAACGTCCTGACTTTC.